In this sample, the clone carrying this T cell receptor (beta chain) turned up a few times. The entry originates in a study of identical twins. TCRdb re-derived calls from the 5' RACE reads in MiXCR, one entry per CDR3 protein. The table shows about 430,000 distinct CDR3 sequences, with about a fifth occurring only once. The CDR3 is 17 residues long. Losses at the gene ends were 1 base for V and 1 base for J; bases not matched to a gene: 7. Germline values: CDR1 LGHNA, CDR2 YNFKEQ. The TCR sequence derives from a man aged 50 or older in good health. V gene TRBV4-2 combines with J gene TRBJ2-7; 10 nucleotides agree with TRBD2. The source material was naive T cells sorted from blood. CDR3 loop: CASSQARATSGSYEQYF. In DNA, the CDR3 is TGTGCCAGCAGCCAAGCGAGGGCGACTAGCGGGTCCTACGAGCAGTACTTC.